The rows below give T cell receptor beta chains drawn from one sample of a study of cytomegalovirus exposure and HLA in healthy donors. TCRdb's table, derived via immunoSEQ multiplex PCR, lists solely in-frame clones and lacks some. The sample lists 90,000 to 110,000 clones; around 81% were seen once. Specimen: PBMCs. These receptors originate from a woman aged 25 to 39 in good health and CMV-seronegative. The CDR3 runs from the conserved cysteine through the conserved F or W.

cdr3_length: 14; v_call: TRBV7-9; j_call: TRBJ2-7; cdr3_aa: CASSPPATGGGQYF
cdr3_length: 16; v_call: TRBV15; j_call: TRBJ2-1; cdr3_aa: CATSSVTSGRSGEQFF
cdr3_length: 16; v_call: TRBV5-5; j_call: TRBJ2-1; cdr3_aa: CASSAGLAGSYNEQFF
cdr3_length: 15; v_call: TRBV5-1; j_call: TRBJ2-7; cdr3_aa: CASDEEREQEDEQYF
cdr3_length: 13; v_call: TRBV27; j_call: -; cdr3_aa: CASGYRGGHEQYF
cdr3_length: 14; v_call: TRBV28; j_call: TRBJ1-2; cdr3_aa: CASTGGQGNYGYTF
cdr3_length: 17; v_call: TRBV5-8; j_call: TRBJ1-4; cdr3_aa: CASSLGDSYRENEKLFF
cdr3_length: 14; v_call: TRBV7-2; j_call: TRBJ1-2; cdr3_aa: CASSQSRLLYGYTF
cdr3_length: 15; v_call: TRBV6-1; j_call: -; cdr3_aa: CASSEALGGPYEQYF
cdr3_length: 16; v_call: TRBV6-5; j_call: TRBJ1-2; cdr3_aa: CASSYVGGGGIYGYTF
cdr3_length: 15; v_call: TRBV6-1; j_call: TRBJ1-5; cdr3_aa: CASTIVVGGDQPQHF
cdr3_length: 13; v_call: TRBV27; j_call: TRBJ2-7; cdr3_aa: CASSFGQGYEQYF
cdr3_length: 15; v_call: TRBV15; j_call: TRBJ2-7; cdr3_aa: CATSRPGTGEYEQYF
cdr3_length: 16; v_call: TRBV19; j_call: TRBJ1-6; cdr3_aa: CASSIAQVGGEPPLHF
cdr3_length: 15; v_call: TRBV7-9; j_call: TRBJ1-5; cdr3_aa: CSSTLGRGINQPQHF
cdr3_length: 13; v_call: TRBV10-2; j_call: TRBJ1-1; cdr3_aa: CASSEASGTEAFF
cdr3_length: 16; v_call: TRBV27; j_call: TRBJ1-2; cdr3_aa: CASSPLTGKNDYGYTF
cdr3_length: 12; v_call: TRBV7-2; j_call: TRBJ2-7; cdr3_aa: CASSLGYEEQYF
cdr3_length: 14; v_call: TRBV19; j_call: TRBJ1-5; cdr3_aa: CASRPTGQNQPQHF
cdr3_length: 15; v_call: TRBV4-1; j_call: TRBJ2-2; cdr3_aa: CAILKGQGNTGELFF
cdr3_length: 12; v_call: TRBV30; j_call: TRBJ2-7; cdr3_aa: CAWSVYHNEQYF
cdr3_length: 13; v_call: TRBV14; j_call: TRBJ1-2; cdr3_aa: CASSPAAIYGYTF
cdr3_length: 14; v_call: TRBV29-1; j_call: TRBJ2-3; cdr3_aa: CSVPLVGGTDTQYF
cdr3_length: 13; v_call: TRBV10-3; j_call: TRBJ2-1; cdr3_aa: CATGGLGENEQFF
cdr3_length: 17; v_call: TRBV5-1; j_call: TRBJ2-3; cdr3_aa: CASSLAPRDRGQNTQYF
cdr3_length: 13; v_call: TRBV6-5; j_call: TRBJ1-1; cdr3_aa: CASSLPDLTEAFF
cdr3_length: 13; v_call: TRBV29-1; j_call: TRBJ1-1; cdr3_aa: CSVEGTENTEAFF
cdr3_length: 15; v_call: TRBV28; j_call: TRBJ1-5; cdr3_aa: CASSIITGVRLPQHF
cdr3_length: 14; v_call: TRBV7-6; j_call: TRBJ2-5; cdr3_aa: CASSLMAGEETQYF